Listed below are T cell receptor beta chains from one sample, sequenced in a study of T cells in Graves' hyperthyroidism and ophthalmopathy. TCRdb re-analysed the multiplex PCR reads in MiXCR, keeping a single row per CDR3 protein. The sample carries about 380,000 distinct CDR3 sequences, about 14% recorded once. The sample was blood. Receptor source: a woman in her thirties with Graves' ophthalmopathy. Each CDR3 is given without its conserved first and last residue. For some rows the clone size is stated as once, few or many, or as a class when expanded; others skip it.

TRBJ2-7 | many | TRBV6-1 | ASGGLLSSYEQY
TRBJ1-6 | NA | TRBV5-4 | ASSLGGTSPLH
TRBJ2-2 | many | TRBV7-3 | ASKLGNGELF
TRBJ2-5 | many | TRBV7-2 | ASSRDSRGETQY
TRBJ2-1 | NA | TRBV10-2 | ASSESNGLAGLSEQF
TRBJ2-7 | NA | TRBV24-1 | ATSEGARYEQY
TRBJ2-3 | many | TRBV6-5 | ASSYWGTSGEDTQY
TRBJ1-2 | NA | TRBV4-1 | ASRGQGSTVWGPT
TRBJ2-7 | NA | TRBV6-9 | ASSCRGAEPYEQY
TRBJ2-7 | many | TRBV2 | ASRPRTGGTDEQY
TRBJ2-2 | many | TRBV7-6 | ASSSRRGTTGELF
TRBJ2-5 | many | TRBV5-1 | ASSHPREETQY
TRBJ1-1 | many | TRBV30 | AWRDRMNTEAF
TRBJ1-5 | many | TRBV7-2 | ASSYRASNQPQH
TRBJ1-6 | many | TRBV20-1 | SARKQGAPYNSPLH
TRBJ2-7 | NA | TRBV28 | ASSTGANPYYEQY
TRBJ1-6 | many | TRBV20-1 | SATGGLNSPLH
TRBJ2-3 | few | TRBV9 | ASSASGAPTDTQY
TRBJ1-1 | NA | TRBV2 | ASSIRQNMNTEAF
TRBJ2-1 | many | TRBV6-1 | ASSEQPAGGYNEQF
TRBJ1-5 | NA | TRBV12-3/TRBV12-4 | ASSLSGGGQGGVPQH
TRBJ2-2 | many | TRBV24-1 | ATSEWTSGNTGELF
TRBJ2-7 | NA | TRBV29-1 | SVEEMDRGLPGEQY
TRBJ1-5 | many | TRBV6-1 | ASSDTGGFQPQH
TRBJ2-2 | many | TRBV4-2 | ASSLGHTPEAGELF
TRBJ2-7 | many | TRBV7-2 | ASSLGTRYEQY
TRBJ1-4 | NA | TRBV4-2 | ASSQGARDEKLF
TRBJ2-3 | many | TRBV6-2/TRBV6-3 | ASGFTSVSTDTQY
TRBJ2-7 | many | TRBV5-5 | ASSLLVGQRFYEQY
TRBJ2-1 | few | TRBV4-2 | ASSREGTSGGYNEQF
TRBJ2-1 | many | TRBV7-3 | ASSLDRENEQF
TRBJ1-2 | NA | TRBV20-1 | SAPVGQGIDGYT
TRBJ1-5 | many | TRBV4-1 | ASSQDAGGGSGQPQH
TRBJ1-5 | many | TRBV29-1 | SVPKLITGLGNQPQH
TRBJ1-2 | many | TRBV6-1 | ASSNTGGDGYT
TRBJ1-6 | NA | TRBV6-1 | ASNALSGGDSPLH
TRBJ1-1 | many | TRBV4-2 | ASSQAAGEGDTEAF
TRBJ1-2 | NA | TRBV6-1 | ASYLSGYT
TRBJ2-7 | many | TRBV28 | ASSTGTVSYEQY
TRBJ2-1 | few | TRBV9 | ASSVASWDWAYNEQF
TRBJ2-1 | many | TRBV20-1 | SVEGRGRISYNEQF
TRBJ1-5 | few | TRBV19 | ASSIRNSGGVGQPQH
TRBJ2-5 | many | TRBV29-1 | SITTGVPQY
TRBJ1-1 | NA | TRBV14 | ASNLKPNTEAF
TRBJ2-3 | many | TRBV4-2 | ASSQELSTGGDTQY
TRBJ2-5 | many | TRBV2 | ASTPGSQETQY
TRBJ2-3 | NA | TRBV6-1 | ATQLAGGDTQY
TRBJ2-2 | NA | TRBV7-9 | ASSVKKNTGELF
TRBJ2-2 | NA | TRBV30 | AWSTPSTGELF
TRBJ2-1 | many | TRBV2 | ASSEVAGGNNEQF
TRBJ2-3 | many | TRBV28 | ASSFLAGGTDTQY
TRBJ2-5 | many | TRBV28 | ASSRDRKETQY
TRBJ1-5 | few | TRBV12-3/TRBV12-4 | ASKVASNQPQH
TRBJ2-1 | many | TRBV7-2 | ASSLVLDEQF